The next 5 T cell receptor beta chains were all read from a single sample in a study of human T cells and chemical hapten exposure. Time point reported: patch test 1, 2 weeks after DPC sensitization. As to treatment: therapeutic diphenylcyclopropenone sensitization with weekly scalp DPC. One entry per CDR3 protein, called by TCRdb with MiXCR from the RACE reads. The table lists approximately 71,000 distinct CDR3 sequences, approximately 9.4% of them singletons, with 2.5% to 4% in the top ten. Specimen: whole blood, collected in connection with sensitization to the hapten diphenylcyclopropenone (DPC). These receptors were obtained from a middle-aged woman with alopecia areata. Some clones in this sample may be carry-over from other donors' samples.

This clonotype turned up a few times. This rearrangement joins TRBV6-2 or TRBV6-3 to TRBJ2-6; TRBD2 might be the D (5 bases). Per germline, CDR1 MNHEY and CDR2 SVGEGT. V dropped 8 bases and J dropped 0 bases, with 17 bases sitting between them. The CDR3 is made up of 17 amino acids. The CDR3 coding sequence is TGTGCCAGCGGGAGAATAACCGGCGCCTCTGGGGCCAACGTCCTGACTTTC. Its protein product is CASGRITGASGANVLTF.

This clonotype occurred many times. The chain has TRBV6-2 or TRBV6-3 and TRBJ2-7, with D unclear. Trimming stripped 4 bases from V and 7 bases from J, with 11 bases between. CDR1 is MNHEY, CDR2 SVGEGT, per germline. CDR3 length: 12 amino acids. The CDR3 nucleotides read TGTGCCAGCAGTTTTAAGGTTTGGGAGCAGTACTTC. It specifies CASSFKVWEQYF.

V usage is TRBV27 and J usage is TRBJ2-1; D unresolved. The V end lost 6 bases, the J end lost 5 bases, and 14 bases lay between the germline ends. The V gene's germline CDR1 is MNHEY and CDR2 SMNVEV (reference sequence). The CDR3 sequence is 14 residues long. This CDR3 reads CASRPAPPNNEQFF. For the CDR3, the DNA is TGTGCCAGCAGACCGGCCCCCCCTAACAATGAGCAGTTCTTC.

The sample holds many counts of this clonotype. The CDR3 loop is CASSPGFEQYF. In DNA, the CDR3 is TGTGCCAGCAGTCCCGGCTTCGAGCAGTACTTC. The chain combines TRBV6-2 or TRBV6-3 with TRBJ2-7; the D is unclear. The V end lost 5 bases, the J end lost 6 bases, and 8 bases lay between the germline ends. The CDR3 is made up of 11 amino acids. CDR1 and CDR2 from the germline V gene are MNHEY and SVGEGT.

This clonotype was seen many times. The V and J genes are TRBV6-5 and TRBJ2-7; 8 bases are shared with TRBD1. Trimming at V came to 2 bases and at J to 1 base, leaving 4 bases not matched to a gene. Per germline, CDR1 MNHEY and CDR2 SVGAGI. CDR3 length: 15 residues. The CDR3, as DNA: TGTGCCAGCAGTTACCTGGGACAGGTGTCCTACGAGCAGTACTTC. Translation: CASSYLGQVSYEQYF.